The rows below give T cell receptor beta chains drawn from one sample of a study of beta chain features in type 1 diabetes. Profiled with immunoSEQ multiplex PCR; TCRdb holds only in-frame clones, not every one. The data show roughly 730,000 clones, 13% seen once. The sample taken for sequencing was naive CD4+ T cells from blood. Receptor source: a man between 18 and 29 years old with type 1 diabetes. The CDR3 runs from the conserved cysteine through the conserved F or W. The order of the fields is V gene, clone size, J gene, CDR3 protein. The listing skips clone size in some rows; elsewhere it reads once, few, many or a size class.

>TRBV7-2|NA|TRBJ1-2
CASSLAVWGYGYTF
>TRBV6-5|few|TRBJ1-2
CASSYRRADGYTF
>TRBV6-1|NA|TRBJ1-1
CASSEMDRGGTEAFF
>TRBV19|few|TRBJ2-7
CASSTPGQGSYEQYF
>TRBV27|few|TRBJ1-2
CASSRDNYGYTF
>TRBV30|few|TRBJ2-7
CAWSGAGNRAYEQYF
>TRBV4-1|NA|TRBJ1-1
CASTPGKGLLNTEAFF
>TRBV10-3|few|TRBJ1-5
CASTGDRNQPQHF
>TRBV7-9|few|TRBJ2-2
CASSLRTGELFF
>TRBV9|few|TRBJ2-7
CASSQSGLTREQYF
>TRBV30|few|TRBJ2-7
CAWSVDSSPYEQYF
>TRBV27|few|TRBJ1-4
CASSLTPLPNEKLFF
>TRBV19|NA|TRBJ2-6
CASSILPGGMGANVLTF
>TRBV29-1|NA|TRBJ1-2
CSAGPSEGTF
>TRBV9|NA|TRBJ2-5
CASSMGGSEETQYF
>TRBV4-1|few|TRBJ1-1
CASSQGSGGTNTEAFF
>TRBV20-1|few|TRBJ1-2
CSAPGAYGYTF
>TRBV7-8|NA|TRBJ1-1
CASSLVLAEAFF
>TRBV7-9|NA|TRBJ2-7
CASSFDRDSYEQYF
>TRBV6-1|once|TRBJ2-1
CASSTTRAYNEQFF
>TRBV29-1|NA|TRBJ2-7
CSVDRTGGLYEQYF
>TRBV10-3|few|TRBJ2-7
CAISPTGNYEQYF
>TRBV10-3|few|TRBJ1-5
CAISESSWGQGNQPQHF
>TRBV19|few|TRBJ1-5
CASGQPQHF
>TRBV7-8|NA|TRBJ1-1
CASSLVEGRAFF
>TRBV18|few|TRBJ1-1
CASSPQGMNTEAFF
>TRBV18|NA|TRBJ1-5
CASSDEQVALLNQPQHF
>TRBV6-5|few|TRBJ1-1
CASSYWGQMNTEAFF
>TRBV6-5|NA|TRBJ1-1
CASSYSSYRVNTEAFF
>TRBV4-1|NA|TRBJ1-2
CASSQGGQGLGYTF
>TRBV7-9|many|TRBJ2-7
CASSSGPYEQYF
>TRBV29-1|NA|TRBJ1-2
CSVAGRLLYGYTF
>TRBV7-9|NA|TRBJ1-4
CAIHQQGANEKLFF
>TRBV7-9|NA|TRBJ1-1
CASSLSRTGNTEAFF
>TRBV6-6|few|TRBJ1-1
CASSRGLREAFF
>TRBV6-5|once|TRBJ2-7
CASSSPSLVGYEQYF
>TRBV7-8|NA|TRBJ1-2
CASSPGRGQGSGYTF
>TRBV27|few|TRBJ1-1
CASRPRTGIGMNTEAFF
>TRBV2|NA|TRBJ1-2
CASSPGGLGSWGGYTF
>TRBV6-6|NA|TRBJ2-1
CASSPTRGGSYNEQFF